These 13 T cell receptor beta chains were all obtained from the same sample, sequenced in a study of technical replicates of blood from a handful of donors. The protocol was immunoSEQ multiplex PCR, while the TCRdb copy is restricted to in-frame clones and leaves out a portion. The data show some 60,000 clones, about 95% seen once. Sequencing input: PBMCs. These receptors originate from a human donor in good health. Some clones in this sample may be carry-over from other donors' samples.

The CDR3 protein is CASSIGLAGNTGELFF. The DNA of the CDR3 is TGTGCCAGCAGCATCGGACTAGCGGGGAACACCGGGGAGCTGTTTTTT. The V call is TRBV5-4, the J call TRBJ2-2; 11 bases map to TRBD2. Germline CDR1 is SGHNT and CDR2 is YYREEE (reference sequence). CDR3 length: 16 residues. The J segment lost 1 base and the V segment lost 4 bases, leaving 3 bases of the junction unmatched.

The sample holds one count of this clone. The gene calls are TRBV10-3 and TRBJ2-7; tentatively, D is TRBD1 (6 bases). Germline V gives CDR1 ENHRY, CDR2 SYGVKD. Deletions cut 8 bases from V and 3 bases from J, with 11 bases between. CDR3 length equals 12 residues. CDR3 protein: CAIGGHGYEQYF. For the CDR3, the DNA is TGTGCCATCGGGGGCCACGGCTACGAGCAGTACTTC.

The rearrangement joins TRBV4-3 to TRBJ2-7, with a weak D call TRBD2 (5 bases). V lost 0 bases and J 1 base, leaving 10 bases between the germline ends. Germline V lookup: CDR1 LGHNA, CDR2 YSLEER. This CDR3 spans 15 amino acids. The DNA for the CDR3 is TGCGCCAGCAGCCAAGATAGGACTCATTCCTACGAGCAGTACTTC. This codes for CASSQDRTHSYEQYF.

The chain carries TRBV7-2 and TRBJ2-5, with 7 bases lining up with TRBD1. V gave up 5 bases and J gave up 2 bases; unmatched junction bases: 8. The CDR3 is made up of 15 amino acids. Germline assignment: CDR1 SGHTA and CDR2 FQGNSA. In nucleotides, the CDR3 is TGTGCCAGCAGCCTGCAGACGGGACAGCAAGAGACCCAGTACTTC. Protein product: CASSLQTGQQETQYF.

The chain has TRBV20-1 and TRBJ2-5, with 9 bases identical to TRBD2. The CDR3 is made up of 11 amino acids. Germline-derived CDR1 and CDR2 are DFQATT and SNEGSKA (reference sequence). The V segment lost 8 bases and the J segment 3 bases; nucleotides outside the gene matches: 1. This CDR3 reads CSLAGKETQYF. DNA for the CDR3: TGCAGTCTAGCGGGAAAAGAGACCCAGTACTTC.

This chain links TRBV27 with TRBJ1-2, with D perhaps TRBD1 (5 bases). Per germline, CDR1 MNHEY and CDR2 SMNVEV (reference sequence). CDR3 length: 15 amino acids. V was clipped by 5 bases and J by 6 bases, with 19 bases between them. The CDR3 is CASSTNGAGSNGYTF. For the CDR3, the DNA is TGTGCCAGCAGTACTAACGGTGCAGGGTCCAATGGCTACACCTTC.

The chain links TRBV7-2 to TRBJ2-1, with D possibly matching TRBD2 (6 bases). Germline CDR1 is SGHTA and CDR2 is FQGNSA. Trimming stripped 3 bases from V and 0 bases from J, with 6 bases between. The CDR3 is 14 residues long. The CDR3 DNA is TGTGCCAGCAGCTTCGGGAGCTCCTACAATGAGCAGTTCTTC. This gives the protein CASSFGSSYNEQFF.

This clone turned up a few times. This sequence joins TRBV4-1 and TRBJ1-1; D perhaps matches TRBD1 (6 bases). CDR1 is MGHRA, CDR2 YSYEKL, per germline. The V and J ends lost 0 bases and 11 bases respectively, with 19 bases between them. The length of the CDR3 is 15 residues. This CDR3 reads CASSQDAGLTRGAFF. CDR3 nucleotide sequence: TGCGCCAGCAGCCAAGATGCCGGGCTGACCAGGGGCGCTTTCTTT.

The chain recombines TRBV11-2 with TRBJ1-1, with D possibly matching TRBD1 (5 bases). V was clipped by 2 bases and J by 0 bases, with 10 bases between them. The CDR3 is 15 amino acids. The germline gives CDR1 SGHAT, CDR2 FQNNGV. CDR3: CASSLTAGMNTEAFF. The CDR3 bases are TGTGCCAGCAGCTTAACGGCAGGGATGAACACTGAAGCTTTCTTT.

This clone was observed a single time. The chain combines TRBV7-9 with TRBJ2-1; possible D gene TRBD2, 6 bases. V gave up 1 base and J gave up 2 bases, with 15 bases separating them. This CDR3 spans 17 amino acids. Germline V gives CDR1 SEHNR, CDR2 FQNEAQ (reference sequence). This chain's CDR3 is CASSLGFSGYTYNEQFF. The CDR3 DNA is TGTGCCAGCAGCTTAGGCTTTAGCGGTTATACCTACAATGAGCAGTTCTTC.

The rearrangement uses TRBV7-2 and TRBJ2-5; D is perhaps TRBD2 (7 bases). The V and J ends lost 6 bases and 1 base respectively, with 12 bases between them. The V gene's germline CDR1 is SGHTA and CDR2 FQGNSA. The CDR3 consists of 14 residues. CDR3 amino acids: CASRRGGTQETQYF. The CDR3 bases are TGTGCCAGCAGAAGGGGGGGGACCCAAGAGACCCAGTACTTC.

V and J are TRBV5-1 and TRBJ2-4; tentative D call: TRBD1 (5 bases). The CDR3 covers 14 residues. Germline loops: CDR1 SGHRS, CDR2 YFSETQ. V lost 0 bases, J lost 8 bases, and 12 bases lay in between. The CDR3 reads CASSLGQGVDIQYF. CDR3 DNA sequence: TGCGCCAGCAGCTTGGGGCAGGGTGTGGACATTCAGTACTTC.

The V call is TRBV21-1, the J call TRBJ1-2; TRBD1 was called by the table and not checked on the DNA. TRBV21-1 is a known pseudogene. This CDR3 has 13 amino acids. The CDR3 loop is CASSKDKNYGYTF. The CDR3 nucleotides are TGTGCCAGCAGCAAAGACAAAAACTATGGCTACACCTTC.